One sample yielded the 5 T cell receptor beta chains listed below, sequenced in a study of Ad26.COV2.S vaccination and SARS-CoV-2 variants (dated by TCRdb to the early 2020s). The library was produced with the immunoSEQ multiplex PCR assay. Here the immuneACCESS table is served through TCRdb, limited to in-frame sequences with V and J called. Missing clones are a known gap in these copies; in checked studies unresolved V genes cover under half, and the rest lacks a known reason. The sample profile shows some 45,000 clones; roughly four fifths of them were found once. The ten largest account for about half of the sample. The sample's time point label, decoded: individuals recovered from natural SARS-CoV-2 infection. The starting material was peripheral blood, obtained after recovery from COVID-19. The receptors were sampled from a human donor who had recovered from COVID-19.

This sequence joins TRBV5-6 and TRBJ1-1; D not resolved. Germline V gives CDR1 SGHDT, CDR2 YYEEEE. This CDR3 is 14 amino acids long. Trimming removed 0 bases from V and 4 bases from J, with 10 bases in between. CDR3 in DNA: TGTGCCAGCAGCTTGGCCCTCGGGAGCACTGAAGCTTTCTTT. Amino acid sequence: CASSLALGSTEAFF.

The rearrangement links TRBV29-1 to TRBJ1-2; D is perhaps TRBD1 (5 bases). This CDR3 spans 12 amino acids. Germline lookup yields CDR1 SQVTM and CDR2 ANQGSEA. With 4 bases removed from V and 7 bases from J, the gap between germline ends came to 13 bases. The CDR3 DNA reads TGCAGCGTTGTATCAGGGAGGGGTGGCTACACCTTC. Translation: CSVVSGRGGYTF. The whole variable domain, remainder taken from reference TRBV29-1 and TRBJ1-2, is SAVISQKPSRDICQRGTSLTIQCQVDSQVTMMFWYRQQPGQSLTLIATANQGSEATYESGFVIDKFPISRPNLTFSTLTVSNMSPEDSSIYLCSVVSGRGGYTFGSGTRLTVV.

The chain joins TRBV6-4 to TRBJ2-1; 8 nucleotides align to TRBD2. Trimming at V came to 8 bases and at J to 3 bases, leaving 15 bases not matched to a gene. CDR3 length equals 17 residues. Germline assignment: CDR1 MRHNA and CDR2 SNTAGT. CDR3 region: CASPRRPAGVHYNEQFF. As DNA, the CDR3 is TGTGCCAGCCCGAGGAGGCCAGCGGGAGTTCACTACAATGAGCAGTTCTTC.

This sequence joins TRBV28 and TRBJ1-1; D not certain. CDR1 and CDR2 (germline): MDHEN, SYDVKM. V was trimmed by 3 bases and J by 1 base, leaving 3 bases between them. This CDR3 spans 12 amino acids. This CDR3 reads CASSFQNTEAFF. The CDR3 DNA reads as TGTGCCAGCAGTTTCCAGAACACTGAAGCTTTCTTT.

The rearrangement links TRBV5-1 to TRBJ2-3; maybe TRBD1 (6 bases). V lost 1 base and J 1 base, leaving 10 bases between the germline ends. The CDR3 extends over 15 amino acids. CDR1 SGHRS and CDR2 YFSETQ come from the germline V gene. In DNA form, the CDR3 reads TGCGCCAGCAGCTTGTCAGGGGACCGCACAGATACGCAGTATTTT. Protein product: CASSLSGDRTDTQYF. The whole variable domain, filled in from reference TRBV5-1 and TRBJ2-3, reads KAGVTQTPRYLIKTRGQQVTLSCSPISGHRSVSWYQQTPGQGLQFLFEYFSETQRNKGNFPGRFSGRQFSNSRSEMNVSTLELGDSALYLCASSLSGDRTDTQYFGPGTRLTVL.